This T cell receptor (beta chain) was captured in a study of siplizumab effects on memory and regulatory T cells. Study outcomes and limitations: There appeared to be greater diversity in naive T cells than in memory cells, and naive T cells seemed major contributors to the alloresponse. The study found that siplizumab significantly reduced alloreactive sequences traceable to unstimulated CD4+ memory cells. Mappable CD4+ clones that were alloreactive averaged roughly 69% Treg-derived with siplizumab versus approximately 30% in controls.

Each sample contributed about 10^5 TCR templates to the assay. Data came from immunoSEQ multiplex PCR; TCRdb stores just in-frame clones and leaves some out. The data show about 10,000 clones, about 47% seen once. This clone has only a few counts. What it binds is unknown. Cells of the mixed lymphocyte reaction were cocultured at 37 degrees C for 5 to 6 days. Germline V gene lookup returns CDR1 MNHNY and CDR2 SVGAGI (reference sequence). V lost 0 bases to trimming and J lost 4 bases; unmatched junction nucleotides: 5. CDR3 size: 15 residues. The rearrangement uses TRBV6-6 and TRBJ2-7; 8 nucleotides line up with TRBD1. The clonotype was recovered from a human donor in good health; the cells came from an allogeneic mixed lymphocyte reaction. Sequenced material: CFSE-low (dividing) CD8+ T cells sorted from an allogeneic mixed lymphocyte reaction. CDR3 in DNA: TGTGCCAGCAGTTACTCCTTGGACAGGGCATACGAGCAGTACTTC. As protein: CASSYSLDRAYEQYF.